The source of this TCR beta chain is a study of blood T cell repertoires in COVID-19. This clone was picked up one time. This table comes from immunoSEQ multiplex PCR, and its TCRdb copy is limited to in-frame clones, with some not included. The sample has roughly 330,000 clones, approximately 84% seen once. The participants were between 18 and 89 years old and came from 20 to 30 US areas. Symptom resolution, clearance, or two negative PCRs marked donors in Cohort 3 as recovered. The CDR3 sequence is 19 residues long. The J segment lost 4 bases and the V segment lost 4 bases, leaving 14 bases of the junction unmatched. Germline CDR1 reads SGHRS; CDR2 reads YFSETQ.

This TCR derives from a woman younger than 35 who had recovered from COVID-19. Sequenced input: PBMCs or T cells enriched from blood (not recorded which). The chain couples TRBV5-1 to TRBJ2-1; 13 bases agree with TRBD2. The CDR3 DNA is TGCGCCAGCAGCCTCTCCCTGGGACAGGGACTAGCGGGGTACAATGAGCAGTTCTTC. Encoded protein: CASSLSLGQGLAGYNEQFF.